The next 22 T cell receptor beta chains were all read from a single sample in a study of neoadjuvant anti-PD-1 for oral cavity cancer. Clones were read by immunoSEQ multiplex PCR, and TCRdb kept only the in-frame ones, dropping some. The sample carries approximately 37,000 clones, approximately 90% recorded once. This sample comprised PBMCs, obtained before nivolumab (anti-PD-1) treatment. These receptors all come from a person between 35 and 79 years old with oral cavity squamous cell carcinoma.

V gene TRBV4-3 combines with J gene TRBJ2-5, with a possible D match to TRBD1 (7 bases). The CDR3 extends over 17 amino acids. Trimming stripped 0 bases from V and 4 bases from J, with 18 bases between. CDR1 LGHNA and CDR2 YSLEER come from the germline V gene. CDR3 amino acids: CASSQDGGGDLAETQYF. The CDR3 DNA reads TGCGCCAGCAGCCAAGATGGAGGGGGCGACCTCGCAGAGACCCAGTACTTC.

The gene calls are TRBV5-1 and TRBJ1-6, with 7 nucleotides matching TRBD1. The CDR3 has 13 residues. Per germline, CDR1 SGHRS and CDR2 YFSETQ. With 7 bases clipped from V and 10 bases from J, the junction kept 8 bases outside the gene matches. This CDR3 is CASQGEGNSPLHF. CDR3 sequence (DNA): TGCGCCAGCCAGGGGGAGGGAAACTCACCCCTCCACTTT.

This chain uses TRBV11-3 with TRBJ2-1; D possibly corresponds to TRBD2 (7 bases). The germline V gene encodes CDR1 SGHNT and CDR2 YENEEA. The CDR3 has 18 amino acids. V was trimmed by 3 bases and J by 0 bases, leaving 18 bases between them. The CDR3 spells CASSFGGGVNSSYNEQFF. Written as DNA, the CDR3 is TGTGCCAGCAGCTTTGGCGGGGGCGTTAACAGCTCCTACAATGAGCAGTTCTTC.

This clone was observed once. V usage is TRBV27 and J usage is TRBJ1-6; 9 nucleotides align to TRBD1. The germline gives CDR1 MNHEY, CDR2 SMNVEV (reference sequence). V lost 5 bases, J lost 2 bases, and 4 bases stayed unmatched. The CDR3 runs to 16 residues. The CDR3 loop is CASSPDRGAYNSPLHF. In DNA, the CDR3 is TGTGCCAGCAGTCCGGACAGGGGAGCCTATAATTCACCCCTCCACTTT.

The V and J genes are TRBV6-4 and TRBJ1-4; D not resolved. V was shortened by 4 bases and J by 3 bases, with 12 bases between the two germline ends. CDR3 size: 15 residues. Germline loops: CDR1 MRHNA, CDR2 SNTAGT. The CDR3 region has the DNA TGTGCCAGCAGTGCGAAGGAGGGAGCTAATGAAAAACTGTTTTTT. Amino acid sequence: CASSAKEGANEKLFF.

This clone has a handful of counts. This chain joins TRBV4-3 and TRBJ2-2; 16 positions agree with TRBD2. Germline lookup yields CDR1 LGHNA and CDR2 YSLEER. The CDR3 extends over 17 amino acids. V shed 4 bases, J shed 7 bases, and the junction held 6 bases outside the gene matches. CDR3 nucleotides: TGCGCCAGCAGCCGAGGGACTAGCGGGGGGGCCGGCGGGGAGCTGTTTTTT. As protein: CASSRGTSGGAGGELFF.

This chain links TRBV2 with TRBJ1-2, with 7 bases aligning to TRBD1. The CDR3 runs to 13 residues. V shed 6 bases, J shed 8 bases, and the junction held 9 bases outside the gene matches. Germline V gene lookup returns CDR1 SNHLY and CDR2 FYNNEI. CDR3 amino acids: CASSRQGLSGYTF. The CDR3 DNA is TGTGCCAGCAGCAGACAGGGTTTGTCGGGCTACACCTTC.

V usage is TRBV10-2 and J usage is TRBJ1-1; TRBD1 might be the D (6 bases). CDR3 size: 12 residues. Germline CDR1 reads WSHSY; CDR2 reads SAAADI. Trimming took off 5 bases at V and 5 bases at J, with 9 bases between the two ends. CDR3 DNA sequence: TGCGCCAGCAGTTTCAGGGGAACTGAAGCTTTCTTT. Protein sequence: CASSFRGTEAFF.

CDR3 in DNA: TGCGCCAGCAGCTTGCTCCTCCAGAACACCGGGGAGCTGTTTTTT. Protein sequence: CASSLLLQNTGELFF. The chain is built from TRBV5-1 and TRBJ2-2; D remains ambiguous. Germline V gives CDR1 SGHRS, CDR2 YFSETQ. The CDR3 is 15 amino acids. The V gene lost 1 base and the J gene lost 1 base, with 8 bases spanning the gap.

This clone appeared a few times. The chain employs TRBV4-3 and TRBJ1-1; D unresolved. Trimming shortened V by 0 bases and J by 0 bases, and 8 bases separated the two germline ends. From germline, CDR1 is LGHNA and CDR2 YSLEER. The CDR3 runs to 15 residues. CDR3 amino acids: CASSQDFIMNTEAFF. CDR3 DNA: TGCGCCAGCAGCCAAGACTTCATTATGAACACTGAAGCTTTCTTT.

This clone was observed a handful of times. V usage is TRBV19 and J usage is TRBJ1-5, with 7 bases that match TRBD1. Germline CDR1 LNHDA, CDR2 SQIVND (reference sequence). This CDR3 is 10 amino acids long. V was pared by 10 bases and J by 7 bases, with 1 base of the junction left unmatched. This CDR3 reads CAIGGQPQHF. CDR3 DNA: TGTGCCATAGGGGGCCAGCCCCAGCATTTT.

The chain couples TRBV6-6 to TRBJ2-2; unclear D gene. V was clipped by 5 bases and J by 0 bases, with 13 bases between them. The V gene's germline CDR1 is MNHNY and CDR2 SVGAGI (reference sequence). CDR3 length equals 16 residues. CDR3 bases: TGTGCCAGCAGTCCACGTACTTACCCGAACACCGGGGAGCTGTTTTTT. It yields the protein CASSPRTYPNTGELFF.

The rearrangement joins TRBV10-3 to TRBJ1-2; TRBD1 matches 7 bases. This CDR3 is 16 amino acids long. CDR1 is ENHRY, CDR2 SYGVKD, per germline. Trimming at V came to 10 bases and at J to 4 bases, leaving 18 bases not matched to a gene. CDR3 coding DNA: TGTGCCACGGTGCGTAATTCCGGGACAGCGGTCTATGGCTACACCTTC. Amino acid sequence: CATVRNSGTAVYGYTF.

The V gene is TRBV29-1, the J gene TRBJ2-3, with a possible D match to TRBD2 (6 bases). Germline lookup yields CDR1 SQVTM and CDR2 ANQGSEA. The CDR3 is 12 residues long. Trimming cost V 7 bases and J 2 bases, with 10 bases left between them. CDR3 loop: CSGRENTDTQYF. The CDR3 DNA is TGCAGCGGGAGGGAGAACACAGATACGCAGTATTTT.

This clone has just one count. The genes are TRBV11-2 and TRBJ2-7, with D maybe TRBD2 (6 bases). Trimming pared 8 bases from V and 2 bases from J, leaving 10 bases between. The CDR3 sequence is 12 residues long. CDR1 and CDR2 from the germline V gene are SGHAT and FQNNGV. In DNA, the CDR3 is TGTGCCAGCGGGGGGTCTCCCTACGAGCAGTACTTC. Its protein is CASGGSPYEQYF.

The rearrangement joins TRBV30 to TRBJ2-3; 8 positions agree with TRBD1. The J segment lost 3 bases and the V segment lost 3 bases, leaving 5 bases of the junction unmatched. CDR3 size: 14 residues. Germline V gene lookup returns CDR1 GTSNPN and CDR2 SVGIG (reference sequence). CDR3 amino acids: CAWSQGAGTDTQYF. The CDR3 region has the DNA TGTGCCTGGAGCCAGGGGGCTGGGACAGATACGCAGTATTTT. Looking up the rest from reference TRBV30 and TRBJ2-3 gives the full variable domain: SQTIHQWPATLVQPVGSPLSLECTVEGTSNPNLYWYRQAAGRGLQLLFYSVGIGQISSEVPQNLSASRPQDRQFILSSKKLLLSDSGFYLCAWSQGAGTDTQYFGPGTRLTVL.

This clone appeared once. This clone may be a read error of a much larger clone one base away. The chain couples TRBV6-5 to TRBJ1-6; 7 bases are a match to TRBD1. With V trimmed by 5 bases and J by 7 bases, 2 bases remained unmatched. CDR3 length: 13 residues. CDR1 is MNHEY and CDR2 is SVGAGI in the germline V gene. The CDR3 DNA sequence: TGTGCCAGCAGTGACAGGGAAAATTCACCCCTCCACTTT. It is translated as CASSDRENSPLHF.

V gene TRBV2 combines with J gene TRBJ1-4, with D hard to call. Trimming left V 3 bases short and J 3 bases short, with 11 bases between. The germline V gene encodes CDR1 SNHLY and CDR2 FYNNEI. The CDR3 totals 15 residues. The CDR3 nucleotides are TGTGCCAGCAGTGATACGGCGCGGCCTAATGAAAAACTGTTTTTT. Its translation is CASSDTARPNEKLFF.

This sequence joins TRBV9 and TRBJ2-3, with a weak D call TRBD1 (6 bases). This CDR3 is built from 15 residues. CDR1 SGDLS and CDR2 YYNGEE come from the germline V gene. The V end lost 1 base, the J end lost 2 bases, and 11 bases lay between the germline ends. This CDR3 is CASSVWGRDTDTQYF. CDR3 DNA sequence: TGTGCCAGCAGCGTATGGGGGCGCGACACAGATACGCAGTATTTT.

V usage is TRBV18 and J usage is TRBJ1-6, with unresolved D. Germline V CDR1 and CDR2: KGHSH, LQKENI. V lost 6 bases and J 7 bases, leaving 10 bases between the germline ends. The CDR3 is 13 residues long. The CDR3 DNA is TGTGCCAGCTCTCTGGATAAAAATTCACCCCTCCACTTT. This translates into CASSLDKNSPLHF.

The rearrangement links TRBV4-1 to TRBJ2-1; possible D gene TRBD2, 5 bases. This CDR3 spans 15 amino acids. The V end lost 0 bases, the J end lost 1 base, and 7 bases lay between the germline ends. The germline V gene has CDR1 MGHRA and CDR2 YSYEKL. The chain's CDR3 is CASSQDSGSYNEQFF. As DNA, the CDR3 is TGCGCCAGCAGCCAAGATTCGGGGTCCTACAATGAGCAGTTCTTC.

The rearrangement links TRBV11-2 to TRBJ2-2; perhaps TRBD2 as D (6 bases). Looked up from germline, CDR1 is SGHAT and CDR2 is FQNNGV. The CDR3 sequence is 15 residues long. V was pared by 0 bases and J by 6 bases, with 11 bases between. The CDR3 spells CASSLDRTGAGELFF. As DNA, the CDR3 is TGTGCCAGCAGCTTAGATCGAACGGGGGCCGGGGAGCTGTTTTTT.